A single sample gave rise to the 5 T cell receptor beta chains below, sequenced in a study of cytomegalovirus exposure and HLA in healthy donors. The PCR ran on 60 Vbeta and 13 Jbeta primers. Assay used: immunoSEQ multiplex PCR; TCRdb lists only in-frame clones, some missing. This table lists approximately 190,000 clones. Material: PBMCs. The receptors derive from a man aged 25-45 years in good health and CMV-seronegative.

This chain connects TRBV7-8 to TRBJ1-2; no clear D gene. The CDR3 totals 13 residues. With 1 base removed from V and 5 bases from J, the gap between germline ends came to 8 bases. Looked up from germline, CDR1 is SGHVS and CDR2 is FQNEAQ. The chain's CDR3 is CASSLGSEYGYTF. CDR3 nucleotide sequence: TGTGCCAGCAGCTTAGGTTCGGAGTATGGCTACACCTTC.

The rearrangement joins TRBV30 to TRBJ1-6; D is uncertain. This CDR3 comprises 13 residues. In germline, CDR1 is GTSNPN, CDR2 SVGIG (reference sequence). Trimming stripped 4 bases from V and 3 bases from J, with 7 bases between. This CDR3 reads CAWTRGYNSPLHF. CDR3 nucleotide sequence: TGTGCCTGGACACGGGGCTATAATTCACCCCTCCACTTT.

As concerns this clone: Germline and junction disagree at one end, which may indicate a read error. This rearrangement joins TRBV28 to TRBJ1-2; D remains unclear. The CDR3 extends over 11 amino acids. CDR1 is MDHEN, CDR2 SYDVKM, per germline. CDR3 nucleotides: TGTGCCAGCAGCCCTAACTATGGCTACACCTTT. This encodes CASSPNYGYTF.

The rearrangement uses TRBV4-2 and TRBJ2-5, with 15 bases fitting TRBD2. CDR1 and CDR2 (germline): LGHNA, YNFKEQ. This CDR3 is 21 amino acids long. V shed 2 bases and J 1 base; nucleotides not matched to a gene: 14. CDR3 nucleotides: TGTGCCAGCAGCCAACCTCCGGGACTAGCGGGGGGCGCAACTTTCCAAGAGACCCAGTACTTC. This translates into CASSQPPGLAGGATFQETQYF.

The rearrangement uses TRBV18 and TRBJ1-3; TRBD1 aligns across 10 bases. The CDR3 totals 15 residues. Germline CDR1 and CDR2: KGHSH and LQKENI. Germline trimming cut 3 bases from V and 2 bases from J; bases unmatched to any gene: 1. CDR3 bases: TGTGCCAGCTCACCCGGACAGGGGGCTGGAAACACCATATATTTT. Translating it yields CASSPGQGAGNTIYF.